This entry lists 24 T cell receptor beta chains sequenced from one sample in a study of beta chain features in type 1 diabetes. Expressed TCRB transcripts were sequenced because the entire RNA isolate underwent reverse transcription. Repertoires were generated with immunoSEQ multiplex PCR, while TCRdb's copy carries only in-frame clones and drops some. Of 40,000 to 45,000 clones in the sample, about 51% were seen once. The specimen sequenced was Tregs from blood. All receptors derive from a woman younger than 35 in good health.

The gene calls are TRBV19 and TRBJ2-7; perhaps TRBD1 as D (6 bases). The CDR3 runs to 16 residues. V lost 3 bases and J 3 bases, leaving 18 bases between the germline ends. CDR1 is LNHDA, CDR2 SQIVND, per germline (reference sequence). CDR3 in DNA: TGTGCCAGTAGTATTACTTCGACAGGTGGCCGCTACGAGCAGTACTTC. Amino acids: CASSITSTGGRYEQYF.

This rearrangement joins TRBV6-9 to TRBJ1-5, with TRBD1 matching over 8 bases. Trimming cost V 7 bases and J 7 bases; bases outside gene matches: 12. There are 15 residues in the CDR3. Germline V gene lookup returns CDR1 MNHGY and CDR2 SVAAGI. CDR3 sequence: CASTMPGGEEQPQHF. CDR3 coding DNA: TGTGCCAGCACCATGCCAGGGGGCGAGGAGCAGCCCCAGCATTTT.

The genes are TRBV29-1 and TRBJ2-5; 7 bases fit TRBD1. Germline loops: CDR1 SQVTM, CDR2 ANQGSEA. The CDR3 has 13 residues. V dropped 3 bases and J dropped 4; count of bases not matched to a gene: 5. The CDR3 DNA follows: TGCAGCGTTGATGGGACAGTGAGAGAGACCCAGTACTTC. It yields the protein CSVDGTVRETQYF.

In its sample, this clone was seen a few times. V usage is TRBV29-1 and J usage is TRBJ2-2, with TRBD2 as a possible D gene (6 bases). V was pared by 7 bases and J by 6 bases, with 12 bases between. The CDR3 totals 12 residues. CDR1 SQVTM and CDR2 ANQGSEA come from the germline V gene. CDR3 sequence (DNA): TGCAGCGGCGGGGACGCCGCCGGGGAGCTGTTTTTT. Translating gives CSGGDAAGELFF.

A few counts support this clone. This chain connects TRBV30 to TRBJ2-5; a weak D match, TRBD2 (6 bases). The DNA end favors TRBJ2-7, so the J call may be wrong. CDR3 length: 12 amino acids. Germline values: CDR1 GTSNPN, CDR2 SVGIG (reference sequence). The CDR3 sequence is CAWGGGTYEQYF. CDR3 nucleotide sequence: TGTGCCTGGGGGGGAGGAACCTACGAGCAGTACTTC.

This clone was found a few times. The genes are TRBV7-9 and TRBJ2-3, with 9 bases matching TRBD1. Germline CDR1 and CDR2: SEHNR and FQNEAQ (reference sequence). The CDR3 runs 14 residues. V trimming: 5 bases; J trimming: 6 bases; junction bases outside the gene matches: 6. The CDR3 region is CASSVQGAADTQYF. As DNA, the CDR3 is TGTGCCAGCAGCGTACAGGGGGCTGCGGATACGCAGTATTTT.

The chain joins TRBV20-1 to TRBJ2-7; D remains ambiguous. Trimming left V 6 bases short and J 3 bases short, with 9 bases between. The CDR3 totals 11 residues. Germline CDR1 is DFQATT and CDR2 is SNEGSKA (reference sequence). CDR3: CSALRDYEQYF. The CDR3 nucleotides read TGCAGTGCCCTACGCGACTACGAGCAGTACTTC.

The chain employs TRBV5-4 and TRBJ2-1; D is unclear. CDR3 length: 15 residues. Germline V lookup: CDR1 SGHNT, CDR2 YYREEE (reference sequence). V gave up 1 base and J gave up 3 bases, with 11 bases separating them. The CDR3 nucleotides read TGTGCCAGCAGCTTGAGCCAATCACTCTACAATGAGCAGTTCTTC. Protein: CASSLSQSLYNEQFF.

The genes are TRBV7-2 and TRBJ1-4; TRBD1 matches at 8 bases. Germline trimming cut 6 bases from V and 3 bases from J; bases unmatched to any gene: 6. The CDR3 consists of 15 residues. Per the germline V gene, CDR1 is SGHTA and CDR2 is FQGNSA. The CDR3 DNA is TGTGCCAGCAGTCGACAGGGGCACTCTAATGAAAAACTGTTTTTT. Translation: CASSRQGHSNEKLFF.

The rearrangement links TRBV29-1 to TRBJ2-3; the match to TRBD2 covers 14 bases. Germline-derived CDR1 and CDR2 are SQVTM and ANQGSEA. The CDR3 loop spans 18 amino acids. The ends lost 0 bases at V and 6 bases at J; junction bases unmatched: 11. CDR3 nucleotide sequence: TGCAGCGTTGAAGATCCTGTCCGACTAGCGGGAGGGTGGGATACGCAGTATTTT. Translated, it gives CSVEDPVRLAGGWDTQYF.

The V gene is TRBV7-2, the J gene TRBJ1-4; 8 positions match TRBD1. V lost 5 bases and J lost 10; bases outside the gene matches: 18. The CDR3 runs to 17 residues. Looked up from germline, CDR1 is SGHTA and CDR2 is FQGNSA. DNA for the CDR3: TGTGCCAGCAGCCTACAAATGGGAGGACAGGGTGGCGGAAAACTGTTTTTT. Its translation is CASSLQMGGQGGGKLFF.

This CDR3 reads CASSSRLAKNIQYF. The DNA for the CDR3 is TGTGCCAGCAGTTCGCGCCTAGCCAAAAACATTCAGTACTTC. The V call is TRBV27, the J call TRBJ2-4; D remains unclear. The ends were cut back, 4 bases at V and 0 bases at J, with 7 bases in the middle. The CDR3 consists of 14 residues. Germline-derived CDR1 and CDR2 are MNHEY and SMNVEV (reference sequence).

This chain links TRBV7-9 with TRBJ1-1, with TRBD1 matching 8 bases. CDR3 size: 16 residues. The germline V gene encodes CDR1 SEHNR and CDR2 FQNEAQ (reference sequence). V shed 1 base and J 4 bases; nucleotides not matched to a gene: 8. The CDR3 here is CASSLGSGGWGTEAFF. CDR3 nucleotides: TGTGCCAGCAGCTTAGGATCAGGGGGCTGGGGCACTGAAGCTTTCTTT.

The chain combines TRBV7-8 with TRBJ1-5, with D uncertain. The CDR3 is 13 residues long. Germline-derived CDR1 and CDR2 are SGHVS and FQNEAQ. Trimming took off 1 base at V and 5 bases at J, with 6 bases between the two ends. The CDR3 sequence is CASSLVVDQPQHF. The CDR3 DNA reads as TGTGCCAGCAGCTTAGTAGTGGATCAGCCCCAGCATTTT. The whole variable domain, filled in from reference TRBV7-8 and TRBJ1-5, reads GAGVSQSPRYKVAKRGQDVALRCDPISGHVSLFWYQQALGQGPEFLTYFQNEAQLDKSGLPSDRFFAERPEGSVSTLKIQRTQQEDSAVYLCASSLVVDQPQHFGDGTRLSIL.

The chain combines TRBV5-4 with TRBJ2-4, with TRBD1 matching over 7 bases. V trimming: 2 bases; J trimming: 4 bases; junction bases outside the gene matches: 6. CDR1 and CDR2 (germline): SGHNT, YYREEE (reference sequence). This CDR3 has 15 residues. In DNA form, the CDR3 reads TGTGCCAGCAGCTTTTCTGGACAGGCGAAAAACATTCAGTACTTC. Encoded protein: CASSFSGQAKNIQYF.

J is TRBJ2-1 and V is TRBV18, with 8 bases fitting TRBD2. The CDR3 loop spans 16 amino acids. The germline V gene has CDR1 KGHSH and CDR2 LQKENI. The V segment lost 2 bases and the J segment 3 bases; nucleotides outside the gene matches: 6. As DNA, the CDR3 is TGTGCCAGCTCACCAGCTAAGGGACTAGGCTACAATGAGCAGTTCTTC. It specifies CASSPAKGLGYNEQFF.

This clone was detected a few times. The genes are TRBV28 and TRBJ1-3; tentative D call: TRBD1 (5 bases). V lost 1 base to trimming and J lost 8 bases, with 18 bases between them. Germline loops: CDR1 MDHEN, CDR2 SYDVKM. The CDR3 runs 16 residues. CDR3 in DNA: TGTGCCAGCAGTTTATTACGTGGCAGGTTAGGGGACACCATATATTTT. It is translated as CASSLLRGRLGDTIYF.

Only a few counts were recorded for this clone. This sequence joins TRBV7-6 and TRBJ2-1; TRBD2 matches at 10 bases. This CDR3 is 17 amino acids long. J gave up 8 bases and V 1 base, and 11 bases lay outside the gene matches. Germline CDR1 and CDR2: SGHVS and FNYEAQ. CDR3 sequence: CASSLVAVAGGFDEQFF. CDR3 nucleotides: TGTGCCAGCAGCTTAGTGGCCGTAGCGGGAGGCTTTGATGAGCAGTTCTTC.

The chain recombines TRBV10-2 with TRBJ2-7, with D unresolved. V was clipped by 5 bases and J by 2 bases, with 13 bases between them. The CDR3 is made up of 14 amino acids. CDR1 WSHSY and CDR2 SAAADI come from the germline V gene. The CDR3 reads CASSWSATPYEQYF. For the CDR3, the DNA is TGCGCCAGCAGTTGGTCCGCGACTCCCTACGAGCAGTACTTC.

This clone was found a few times. The chain recombines TRBV7-2 with TRBJ2-3, with D possibly being TRBD2 (6 bases). The CDR3 covers 15 residues. Germline assignment: CDR1 SGHTA and CDR2 FQGNSA. Trimming took off 5 bases at V and 3 bases at J, with 15 bases between the two ends. CDR3 protein: CASSVLGGTTDTQYF. CDR3 bases: TGTGCCAGCAGCGTACTTGGCGGGACTACAGATACGCAGTATTTT.

Turning to this clone: Sequence at one end of the junction differs from germline and may be a read error. The chain links TRBV18 to TRBJ2-3; 10 nucleotides match TRBD2. There are 14 residues in the CDR3. In germline, CDR1 is KGHSH, CDR2 LQKENI. The CDR3 coding sequence is TGTGCCAGCTCACCACCGCGGACTAGCGGATCCCACATCTTT. This translates into CASSPPRTSGSHIF.

The J gene is TRBJ1-2, the V gene TRBV28, with 7 bases lining up with TRBD1. With V trimmed by 5 bases and J by 4 bases, 4 bases remained unmatched. CDR1 is MDHEN and CDR2 is SYDVKM in the germline V gene. This CDR3 comprises 13 residues. CDR3 amino acids: CASSRSGGYGYTF. The CDR3, as DNA: TGTGCCAGCAGTCGTTCAGGGGGCTATGGCTACACCTTC.

The chain joins TRBV5-1 to TRBJ2-4; a weak D match, TRBD2 (5 bases). This CDR3 has 16 residues. Germline loops: CDR1 SGHRS, CDR2 YFSETQ. V was shortened by 0 bases and J by 1 base, with 11 bases between the two germline ends. In DNA, the CDR3 is TGCGCCAGCAGCTTGGAATCGGGGTCGGCCAAAAACATTCAGTACTTC. It yields the protein CASSLESGSAKNIQYF.

This clone has more than one count but fewer than ten. The V gene is TRBV7-9, the J gene TRBJ2-5, with 7 bases that match TRBD2. CDR1 SEHNR and CDR2 FQNEAQ come from the germline V gene (reference sequence). The CDR3 consists of 18 residues. V gave up 4 bases and J gave up 5 bases; unmatched junction bases: 19. CDR3 in DNA: TGTGCCAGCAGCTATGGGAGGGCTGCGATCAATTGGGGGGAGACCCAGTACTTC. Encoded protein: CASSYGRAAINWGETQYF.